This TCR beta chain was sequenced in a study of blood T cell dynamics during melanoma immunotherapy. Across the study: Standard first-line treatment here was pembrolizumab or nivolumab plus ipilimumab in metastatic melanoma.

Each bulk PBMC sample had approximately 0.35 ug DNA loaded. Produced via immunoSEQ multiplex PCR; TCRdb's table is partial and in-frame only. The sample holds 10,000 to 13,000 clones, more than 75% seen once. The time point is: week 3, after first cycle of checkpoint inhibitor. Sampling occurred pretreatment (T0) and at week 3 (W3), after cycle one of checkpoint blockade. There are 16 residues in the CDR3. Per germline, CDR1 SGHTA and CDR2 FQGNSA. After removal of 2 bases from V and 6 bases from J, the junction contained 10 bases not matched to a gene. This sample comprised blood, obtained from a patient treated with checkpoint blockade. The rearrangement links TRBV7-2 to TRBJ2-3, with TRBD2 matching over 8 bases. The TCR sequence derives from a human donor with melanoma. The CDR3 loop is CASSLLARGARDTQYF. The CDR3 DNA is TGTGCCAGCAGCTTACTTGCGCGGGGGGCTCGGGATACGCAGTATTTT.